This TCR beta chain was captured by sequencing in a study of T cell responses to AZD1222 COVID-19 vaccine. This clone has just a few counts. The protocol was immunoSEQ multiplex PCR, while the TCRdb copy is restricted to in-frame clones and leaves out a portion. The sample carries about 120,000 clones, around 89% recorded once. Trimming pared 6 bases from V and 8 bases from J, leaving 13 bases between. Germline V gene sequence: CDR1 MDHEN, CDR2 SYDVKM. This CDR3 spans 12 amino acids. This chain connects TRBV28 to TRBJ1-2; D not resolved. This TCR derives from an adult in good health. The sequencing used peripheral blood, collected on day 0 of MenACWY control vaccination. The CDR3 spells CASSPLRGGYTF. The CDR3 region has the DNA TGTGCCAGCAGCCCCCTTCGAGGCGGCTACACCTTC.